Below, 25 T cell receptor beta chains from the same sample are listed, as sequenced in a study of OX40 agonist ivuxolimab in advanced cancers. TCRdb keeps only in-frame clones here, not all; method: immunoSEQ multiplex PCR. In the table there are more than 85,000 clones, about nine tenths of which are singletons. The material was CD4+ or CD8+ T cells sorted from blood, obtained in a trial of the OX40 agonist ivuxolimab. These receptors were collected from an adult with an advanced solid tumor such as melanoma, head and neck, liver or kidney cancer.

This chain links TRBV4-2 with TRBJ2-3, with 7 nucleotides matching TRBD1. This CDR3 comprises 19 residues. The V and J ends lost 0 bases and 4 bases, in that order; junction bases with no gene match: 16. The germline gives CDR1 LGHNA, CDR2 YNFKEQ. The CDR3 loop reads CASSQDLSGTTQGADTQYF. The CDR3 DNA is TGTGCCAGCAGCCAAGATCTCTCAGGGACAACGCAGGGGGCAGATACGCAGTATTTT.

Turning to this clone: At the DNA level, this CDR3 is encoded by other sequences in the same sample as well. The CDR3 DNA is TGTGCCAGCAGTGAATTCAGGGGAGGAGGACAGCCCCAGCATTTT. The encoded protein is CASSEFRGGGQPQHF. This chain connects TRBV2 to TRBJ1-5; the D gene is possibly TRBD1 (6 bases). The CDR3 is made up of 15 amino acids. The germline gives CDR1 SNHLY, CDR2 FYNNEI. The germline V and J ends were trimmed by 2 bases and 7 bases, with 15 bases remaining between them.

The rearrangement links TRBV5-6 to TRBJ1-6; D gene uncertain. Per the germline V gene, CDR1 is SGHDT and CDR2 is YYEEEE. The V end lost 0 bases, the J end lost 10 bases, and 11 bases lay between the germline ends. This CDR3 is built from 14 residues. The CDR3 nucleotides are TGTGCCAGCAGCTTGGGGCGCGCGGGATCACCCCTCCACTTT. It encodes CASSLGRAGSPLHF.

This chain connects TRBV7-2 to TRBJ2-3, with 10 bases that match TRBD2. In germline, CDR1 is SGHTA, CDR2 FQGNSA. Unmatched junction bases numbered 10, after V lost 5 bases and J lost 5 bases. The CDR3 sequence is 16 residues long. This chain's CDR3 is CASSLQAGGPVDTQYF. CDR3 coding DNA: TGTGCCAGCAGCCTACAAGCGGGAGGGCCGGTAGATACGCAGTATTTT.

This chain's CDR3 is CASSAQGARGSTEAFF. The CDR3 DNA follows: TGCGCCAGCAGCGCACAGGGGGCGCGGGGGAGCACTGAAGCTTTCTTT. This rearrangement joins TRBV5-1 to TRBJ1-1, with TRBD1 matching 9 bases. After removal of 4 bases from V and 4 bases from J, the junction contained 11 bases not matched to a gene. This CDR3 spans 16 amino acids. Germline V gives CDR1 SGHRS, CDR2 YFSETQ.

The chain recombines TRBV7-8 with TRBJ1-4; 7 positions agree with TRBD1. This CDR3 comprises 14 residues. V was pared by 4 bases and J by 8 bases, with 7 bases of the junction left unmatched. Germline CDR1 is SGHVS and CDR2 is FQNEAQ. As DNA, the CDR3 is TGTGCCAGCAGCTCCCGACAGGGTTTAGAAAAACTGTTTTTT. Translating gives CASSSRQGLEKLFF.

The J gene is TRBJ2-1, the V gene TRBV9, with 7 bases aligning to TRBD2. The CDR3 loop spans 16 amino acids. Germline lookup yields CDR1 SGDLS and CDR2 YYNGEE. V trimming: 0 bases; J trimming: 11 bases; junction bases outside the gene matches: 14. CDR3 sequence: CASSVGLGRSMEKQFF. The CDR3 nucleotides are TGTGCCAGCAGCGTAGGTCTCGGGAGGTCCATGGAAAAGCAGTTCTTC.

Only one count was recorded for this clone. This chain joins TRBV6-1 and TRBJ1-1; no clear D gene. The CDR3 totals 15 residues. CDR1 is MNHNS, CDR2 SASEGT, per germline. Trimming pared 4 bases from V and 4 bases from J, leaving 16 bases between. CDR3 loop: CASSARAVTVTEAFF. CDR3 coding DNA: TGTGCCAGCAGTGCGAGGGCAGTCACAGTCACTGAAGCTTTCTTT.

The chain has TRBV11-2 and TRBJ2-3; D remains ambiguous. V gave up 4 bases and J gave up 6 bases, with 5 bases separating them. Germline V CDR1 and CDR2: SGHAT, FQNNGV. The CDR3 consists of 11 residues. Written as DNA, the CDR3 is TGTGCCAGCAGCTCAGCGGATACGCAGTATTTT. Protein product: CASSSADTQYF.

The V gene is TRBV5-5, the J gene TRBJ2-7; the match to TRBD2 covers 7 bases. V was pared by 4 bases and J by 3 bases, with 4 bases of the junction left unmatched. Germline assignment: CDR1 SGHKS and CDR2 YYEKEE (reference sequence). CDR3 length equals 13 residues. The CDR3 region has the DNA TGTGCCAGCAGCCTCTCTAGCGGCTACGAGCAGTACTTC. Protein sequence: CASSLSSGYEQYF.

The chain couples TRBV28 to TRBJ1-1; possible D gene TRBD1, 5 bases. The V end was cut by 7 bases, the J end by 0 bases, with 15 bases between. Germline lookup yields CDR1 MDHEN and CDR2 SYDVKM. This CDR3 contains 15 residues. The CDR3 DNA sequence: TGTGCCAGCAACCATGGGGACGTGATGAACACTGAAGCTTTCTTT. Amino acid sequence: CASNHGDVMNTEAFF.

The gene calls are TRBV28 and TRBJ1-2, with a weak D call TRBD1 (5 bases). V lost 7 bases and J lost 4, with 16 bases in between. The CDR3 covers 14 residues. Germline lookup yields CDR1 MDHEN and CDR2 SYDVKM. The CDR3 DNA reads TGTGCCAGCACCTTAAGGCAGGGTACCTATGGCTACACCTTC. As protein: CASTLRQGTYGYTF.

The rearrangement uses TRBV5-6 and TRBJ1-1; D unresolved. V was shortened by 6 bases and J by 1 base, with 10 bases between the two germline ends. The CDR3 is made up of 13 amino acids. The V gene's germline CDR1 is SGHDT and CDR2 YYEEEE. CDR3 bases: TGTGCCAGCACTGTTTGGGAGAACACTGAAGCTTTCTTT. It translates to CASTVWENTEAFF. The complete variable domain, with remaining parts taken from reference TRBV5-6 and TRBJ1-1, reads DAGVTQSPTHLIKTRGQQVTLRCSPKSGHDTVSWYQQALGQGPQFIFQYYEEEERQRGNFPDRFSGHQFPNYSSELNVNALLLGDSALYLCASTVWENTEAFFGQGTRLTVV.

This clone occurred once. The chain employs TRBV18 and TRBJ1-2, with D maybe TRBD1 (6 bases). This CDR3 spans 14 amino acids. Germline assignment: CDR1 KGHSH and CDR2 LQKENI. The germline V and J ends were trimmed by 3 bases and 7 bases, with 15 bases remaining between them. In DNA form, the CDR3 reads TGTGCCAGCTCACCGGACCACAGGGCCTCTGGCTACACCTTC. This codes for CASSPDHRASGYTF.

This chain connects TRBV7-6 to TRBJ2-1, with 11 bases that match TRBD1. Germline V lookup: CDR1 SGHVS, CDR2 FNYEAQ. Germline trimming cut 4 bases from V and 7 bases from J; bases unmatched to any gene: 9. The CDR3 runs to 16 residues. The CDR3 sequence is CASSSFRDRGSNEQFF. The DNA of the CDR3 is TGTGCCAGCAGCTCATTCCGGGACAGGGGGAGTAATGAGCAGTTCTTC.

The chain has TRBV19 and TRBJ1-2; D may be TRBD1 (6 bases). This CDR3 comprises 14 residues. V lost 3 bases and J lost 2, with 10 bases in between. Per the germline V gene, CDR1 is LNHDA and CDR2 is SQIVND (reference sequence). CDR3 region: CASSIGGQNYGYTF. CDR3 in DNA: TGTGCCAGTAGTATTGGAGGACAGAACTATGGCTACACCTTC.

CDR3: CASSYSGTVGGEQYF. For the CDR3, the DNA is TGTGCCAGCTCCTACTCCGGGACCGTGGGTGGCGAGCAGTACTTC. The chain uses TRBV18 and TRBJ2-7; perhaps D is TRBD1 or TRBD2 (5 bases each). CDR3 length equals 15 residues. Trimming removed 6 bases at V and 6 bases at J, with 21 bases between. Per the germline V gene, CDR1 is KGHSH and CDR2 is LQKENI. Drawing the rest from reference TRBV18 and TRBJ2-7, the complete variable domain is NAGVMQNPRHLVRRRGQEARLRCSPMKGHSHVYWYRQLPEEGLKFMVYLQKENIIDESGMPKERFSAEFPKEGPSILRIQQVVRGDSAAYFCASSYSGTVGGEQYFGPGTRLTVT.

The CDR3 nucleotides read TGTGCCACTTCCGGGACAGGGCAGGAGACCCAGTACTTC. It yields the protein CATSGTGQETQYF. The chain uses TRBV2 and TRBJ2-5; 9 bases match TRBD1. Trimming cost V 10 bases and J 5 bases; bases outside gene matches: 8. CDR1 SNHLY and CDR2 FYNNEI come from the germline V gene. CDR3 length: 13 amino acids.

The chain uses TRBV4-1 and TRBJ1-1; tentative D call: TRBD1 (6 bases). The germline V gene has CDR1 MGHRA and CDR2 YSYEKL. This CDR3 region has 15 residues. Trimming left V 1 base short and J 2 bases short, with 11 bases between. The CDR3 is CASSQVRGGNTEAFF. CDR3 DNA: TGCGCCAGCAGCCAAGTCCGGGGGGGCAACACTGAAGCTTTCTTT.

The chain is built from TRBV2 and TRBJ2-2, with unresolved D. Looked up from germline, CDR1 is SNHLY and CDR2 is FYNNEI. Trimming stripped 7 bases from V and 4 bases from J, with 13 bases between. The CDR3 consists of 14 residues. CDR3 nucleotide sequence: TGTGCCAGCACTCCGGACCAAATCACCGGGGAGCTGTTTTTT. Protein: CASTPDQITGELFF.

A single count supports this clone. The chain links TRBV18 to TRBJ2-2, with 9 bases identical to TRBD1. Trimming took 3 bases from V and 1 from J; bases not matched to a gene: 0. The CDR3 totals 15 residues. Per the germline V gene, CDR1 is KGHSH and CDR2 is LQKENI. CDR3 in DNA: TGTGCCAGCTCACCGGGACAGGGGAACACCGGGGAGCTGTTTTTT. Its protein is CASSPGQGNTGELFF.

This sequence joins TRBV9 and TRBJ2-2; TRBD1 matches 9 bases. Germline V gene sequence: CDR1 SGDLS, CDR2 YYNGEE. V shed 0 bases, J shed 5 bases, and the junction held 5 bases outside the gene matches. CDR3 length equals 16 residues. The CDR3 DNA is TGTGCCAGCAGCGTAGTCCCCGGGACAGGGACCGGGGAGCTGTTTTTT. This translates into CASSVVPGTGTGELFF. Full variable domain (rest looked up from reference TRBV9 and TRBJ2-2): DSGVTQTPKHLITATGQRVTLRCSPRSGDLSVYWYQQSLDQGLQFLIQYYNGEERAKGNILERFSAQQFPDLHSELNLSSLELGDSALYFCASSVVPGTGTGELFFGEGSRLTVL.

The chain uses TRBV7-9 and TRBJ2-5, with TRBD1 as a possible D gene (5 bases). Germline CDR1 and CDR2: SEHNR and FQNEAQ (reference sequence). The CDR3 extends over 19 amino acids. The V end was cut by 1 base, the J end by 2 bases, with 23 bases between. The CDR3 loop is CASSLDSLTRVGPQETQYF. DNA for the CDR3: TGTGCCAGCAGCTTAGATAGCCTGACCAGGGTCGGCCCGCAAGAGACCCAGTACTTC.

This chain connects TRBV6-1 to TRBJ2-3; perhaps TRBD2 as D (6 bases). With 6 bases removed from V and 3 bases from J, the gap between germline ends came to 10 bases. The CDR3 extends over 13 amino acids. From germline, CDR1 is MNHNS and CDR2 SASEGT. CDR3 protein: CASRTGVTDTQYF. DNA for the CDR3: TGTGCCAGCAGAACGGGAGTTACAGATACGCAGTATTTT.

V gene TRBV7-2 combines with J gene TRBJ2-3; D call uncertain. V lost 3 bases to trimming and J lost 3 bases, with 7 bases between them. The CDR3 is made up of 13 amino acids. Germline CDR1 and CDR2: SGHTA and FQGNSA. The DNA for the CDR3 is TGTGCCAGCAGCTTCGACTTTACAGATACGCAGTATTTT. Translation: CASSFDFTDTQYF.